One TCR beta chain is described in this entry. Its antigen remains unknown. This table comes from immunoSEQ multiplex PCR, and its TCRdb copy is limited to in-frame clones, with some not included. The table records around 90,000 clones, around 90% of them present only once. This record comes from a study of OX40 agonist ivuxolimab in advanced cancers. The overall study: Ivuxolimab, an antibody acting as an agonist of OX40 (CD134), was used to treat patients.

Points from the study as a whole: At 0.1 to 3.0 mg/kg and by week 6, clonal expansion occurred in CD4+ and CD8+ blood T cells. Clonal expansion in partial responders at 0.1-3.0 mg/kg ranked among the lowest. Certain nonresponders additionally had low normalized T-cell clonal expansion.

Sample: CD4+ or CD8+ T cells sorted from blood, taken in a trial of the OX40 agonist ivuxolimab. The TCR comes from an adult with an advanced solid tumor such as melanoma, head and neck, liver or kidney cancer.

The CDR3 region is CAISDRDRLNTGELFF. The CDR3 DNA reads TGTGCCATCAGTGACCGGGACAGATTGAACACCGGGGAGCTGTTTTTT. The chain recombines TRBV10-3 with TRBJ2-2, with 7 bases aligning to TRBD1. The ends lost 3 bases at V and 1 base at J; junction bases unmatched: 5. The CDR3 is made up of 16 amino acids. Germline assignment: CDR1 ENHRY and CDR2 SYGVKD.